This T cell receptor (beta chain) was found in a study of shared clonotypes between healthy human individuals. Assay: immunoSEQ multiplex PCR; the TCRdb copy retains only in-frame clones and omits some. The table shows about 2 million clones, with approximately 95% occurring only once. CDR1 SNHLY and CDR2 FYNNEI come from the germline V gene. The CDR3 contains 17 residues. The naive CD8 population came from CD45RO-negative cells selected for CCR7, without terminally differentiated effector memory CD45RA+ cells. Of note for this clone: The junction and the germline gene differ at one end; a read error may be behind it.

The sequenced sample was naive CD8+ T cells sorted from blood. The sequence derives from a man aged 18 to 29 in good health. The rearrangement joins TRBV2 to TRBJ1-2; D perhaps matches TRBD1 (6 bases). The CDR3 reads CSSSVPIDRLANYGYTF. In DNA, the CDR3 is TGTTCCAGCAGCGTCCCTATCGACAGGTTAGCTAACTATGGCTACACCTTC.